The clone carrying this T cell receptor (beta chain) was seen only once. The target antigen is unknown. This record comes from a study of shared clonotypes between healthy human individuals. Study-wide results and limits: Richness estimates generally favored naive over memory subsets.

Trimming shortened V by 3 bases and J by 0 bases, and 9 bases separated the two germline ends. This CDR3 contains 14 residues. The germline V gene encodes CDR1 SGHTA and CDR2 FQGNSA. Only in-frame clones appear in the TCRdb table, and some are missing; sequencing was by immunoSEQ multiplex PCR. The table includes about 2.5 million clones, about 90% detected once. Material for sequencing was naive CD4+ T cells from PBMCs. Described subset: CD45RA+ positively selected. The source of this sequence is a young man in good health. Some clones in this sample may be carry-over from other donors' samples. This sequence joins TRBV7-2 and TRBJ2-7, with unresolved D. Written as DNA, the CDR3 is TGTGCCAGCAGCTTGGTACAGCACTCCTACGAGCAGTACTTC. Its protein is CASSLVQHSYEQYF.